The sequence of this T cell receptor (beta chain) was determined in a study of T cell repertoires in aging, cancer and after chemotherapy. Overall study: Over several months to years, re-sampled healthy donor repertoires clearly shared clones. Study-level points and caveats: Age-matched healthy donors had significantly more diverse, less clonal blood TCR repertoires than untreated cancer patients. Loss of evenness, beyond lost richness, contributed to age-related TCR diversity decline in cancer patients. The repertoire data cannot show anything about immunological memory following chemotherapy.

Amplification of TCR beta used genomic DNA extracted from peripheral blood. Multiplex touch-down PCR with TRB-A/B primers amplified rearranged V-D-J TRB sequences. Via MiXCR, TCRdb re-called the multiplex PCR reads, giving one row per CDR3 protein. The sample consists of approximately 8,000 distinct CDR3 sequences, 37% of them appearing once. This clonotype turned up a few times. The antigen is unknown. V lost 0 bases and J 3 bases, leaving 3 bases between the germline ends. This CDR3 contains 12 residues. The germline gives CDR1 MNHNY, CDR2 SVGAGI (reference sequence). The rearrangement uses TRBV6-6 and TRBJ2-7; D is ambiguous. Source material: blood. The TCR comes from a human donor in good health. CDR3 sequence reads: CASSYSDYEQYF. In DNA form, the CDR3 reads TGTGCCAGCAGTTACTCCGACTACGAGCAGTACTTC.